The 20 T cell receptor beta chains reported below all come from one sample, sequenced in a study of PD-1 blockade in classical Hodgkin lymphoma. After autologous stem cell transplantation all patients relapsed, and prior brentuximab vedotin exposure differed between cohorts. Clones were sequenced by immunoSEQ multiplex PCR, and TCRdb holds only the in-frame ones, with some missing. The sample holds around 96,000 clones, 65% to 85% seen once. The sample here was peripheral blood mononuclear cells (PBMCs), taken at baseline. The receptors were sampled from a human donor with classical Hodgkin lymphoma.

This clone was detected only once. The chain has TRBV11-3 and TRBJ2-2, with D perhaps TRBD2 (6 bases). The V gene's germline CDR1 is SGHNT and CDR2 YENEEA. The CDR3 contains 15 residues. Trimming removed 7 bases at V and 0 bases at J, with 12 bases between. The chain's CDR3 is CASTEGGANTGELFF. DNA of the CDR3: TGTGCCAGCACCGAAGGAGGGGCGAACACCGGGGAGCTGTTTTTT.

This clone has only a few counts. Other DNA sequences in this specimen translate into the identical CDR3. This chain uses TRBV10-3 with TRBJ1-5; D gene unclear. Germline lookup yields CDR1 ENHRY and CDR2 SYGVKD. The CDR3 is 12 amino acids. Deletions cut 0 bases from V and 7 bases from J, with 4 bases between. CDR3 sequence: CAISESGQPQHF. CDR3 bases: TGTGCCATCAGTGAGTCTGGACAGCCCCAGCATTTT.

The V call is TRBV5-4, the J call TRBJ1-1; no clear D. The CDR3 extends over 18 amino acids. Trimming left V 0 bases short and J 0 bases short, with 18 bases between. Looked up from germline, CDR1 is SGHNT and CDR2 is YYREEE (reference sequence). CDR3 coding DNA: TGTGCCAGCAGCTTGGATCCGGCCAGGCCGAAAATGAACACTGAAGCTTTCTTT. Amino acid sequence: CASSLDPARPKMNTEAFF.

The J gene is TRBJ1-3, the V gene TRBV28, with no clear D. V lost 3 bases and J 2 bases, leaving 11 bases between the germline ends. Germline V CDR1 and CDR2: MDHEN, SYDVKM. CDR3 size: 15 residues. In DNA, the CDR3 is TGTGCCAGCAGTTTCGGAGGTTTAGCTGGAAACACCATATATTTT. Protein product: CASSFGGLAGNTIYF. Based on the CDR3 plus reference TRBV28 and TRBJ1-3, the full variable domain is DVKVTQSSRYLVKRTGEKVFLECVQDMDHENMFWYRQDPGLGLRLIYFSYDVKMKEKGDIPEGYSVSREKKERFSLILESASTNQTSMYLCASSFGGLAGNTIYFGEGSWLTVV.

The J gene is TRBJ1-1, the V gene TRBV7-9; D unresolved. This CDR3 region has 15 residues. Trimming stripped 5 bases from V and 5 bases from J, with 18 bases between. In germline, CDR1 is SEHNR, CDR2 FQNEAQ (reference sequence). The CDR3 sequence is CASSPGIPQGTEAFF. CDR3 nucleotides: TGTGCCAGCAGCCCCGGGATACCCCAAGGGACTGAAGCTTTCTTT.

This chain connects TRBV5-1 to TRBJ2-2; D unresolved. Germline V gene sequence: CDR1 SGHRS, CDR2 YFSETQ. Trimming removed 0 bases from V and 2 bases from J, with 11 bases in between. This CDR3 has 16 residues. The CDR3 region is CASSLAAGINTGELFF. In DNA form, the CDR3 reads TGCGCCAGCAGCTTGGCGGCAGGCATTAACACCGGGGAGCTGTTTTTT.

The chain couples TRBV5-1 to TRBJ2-3, with D maybe TRBD1 (5 bases). This CDR3 is built from 14 residues. Trimming removed 0 bases at V and 2 bases at J, with 7 bases between. Germline V gene lookup returns CDR1 SGHRS and CDR2 YFSETQ. The CDR3, as DNA: TGCGCCAGCAGCTTGGGACAGCACACAGATACGCAGTATTTT. It is translated as CASSLGQHTDTQYF.

The chain joins TRBV28 to TRBJ2-1; D is uncertain. The CDR3 is 13 residues long. Deletions cut 7 bases from V and 0 bases from J, with 7 bases between. Germline CDR1 and CDR2: MDHEN and SYDVKM. The CDR3 spells CASKVDSYNEQFF. The CDR3 nucleotides read TGTGCCAGCAAGGTGGACTCCTACAATGAGCAGTTCTTC.

The genes are TRBV15 and TRBJ1-1; D is possibly TRBD1 (5 bases). Germline V gene lookup returns CDR1 LNHNV and CDR2 YYDKDF (reference sequence). This CDR3 comprises 14 residues. The V and J ends lost 0 bases and 4 bases respectively, with 9 bases between them. The CDR3, as DNA: TGTGCCACCAGCAGAGAAATGAGGGGCACTGAAGCTTTCTTT. Encoded protein: CATSREMRGTEAFF.

This chain connects TRBV10-3 to TRBJ2-3, with 8 bases matching TRBD1. V dropped 10 bases and J dropped 2; count of bases not matched to a gene: 14. Germline assignment: CDR1 ENHRY and CDR2 SYGVKD. This CDR3 is 16 amino acids long. CDR3 coding DNA: TGTGCCACGTCCGGAGTCCGGACAGGGCACACAGATACGCAGTATTTT. It yields the protein CATSGVRTGHTDTQYF.

The rearrangement links TRBV19 to TRBJ2-2; 7 positions agree with TRBD1. Per the germline V gene, CDR1 is LNHDA and CDR2 is SQIVND (reference sequence). The CDR3 is 17 amino acids. V was clipped by 4 bases and J by 0 bases; unmatched bases: 8. CDR3 in amino acids: CASSTPGQVANTGELFF. The CDR3 nucleotides read TGTGCCAGTAGTACCCCCGGACAGGTAGCGAACACCGGGGAGCTGTTTTTT.

The V gene is TRBV7-9, the J gene TRBJ1-1; D might be TRBD1 (6 bases). The germline V gene encodes CDR1 SEHNR and CDR2 FQNEAQ (reference sequence). This CDR3 has 14 amino acids. Trimming cost V 5 bases and J 6 bases, with 16 bases left between them. The CDR3 sequence is CASSTGQPPAEAFF. CDR3 coding DNA: TGTGCCAGCAGCACCGGACAGCCCCCCGCTGAAGCTTTCTTT.

The V and J genes are TRBV2 and TRBJ2-1, with D possibly being TRBD2 (5 bases). Germline V gives CDR1 SNHLY, CDR2 FYNNEI. The V and J ends lost 2 bases and 4 bases respectively, with 12 bases between them. The CDR3 is 15 residues long. The CDR3 coding sequence is TGTGCCAGCAGTGAAAGGAGCTCGGGGTACAATGAGCAGTTCTTC. Its translation: CASSERSSGYNEQFF.

The gene calls are TRBV5-1 and TRBJ2-7; a possible D gene is TRBD2 (6 bases). The germline V gene has CDR1 SGHRS and CDR2 YFSETQ. V lost 4 bases and J lost 7, with 18 bases in between. The CDR3 runs to 14 residues. This chain's CDR3 is CASSVGDSSREQYF. The CDR3 DNA sequence: TGCGCCAGCAGCGTAGGGGACTCCTCCAGGGAGCAGTACTTC. Variable domain in full (rest from reference TRBV5-1 and TRBJ2-7): KAGVTQTPRYLIKTRGQQVTLSCSPISGHRSVSWYQQTPGQGLQFLFEYFSETQRNKGNFPGRFSGRQFSNSRSEMNVSTLELGDSALYLCASSVGDSSREQYFGPGTRLTVT.

The V call is TRBV14, the J call TRBJ1-2; D unclear. The CDR3 covers 17 residues. V lost 0 bases and J lost 1, with 15 bases in between. From germline, CDR1 is SGHDN and CDR2 FVKESK. CDR3 residues: CASSQDSSGRLNYGYTF. Written as DNA, the CDR3 is TGTGCCAGCAGCCAAGATAGCAGCGGCAGACTTAACTATGGCTACACCTTC. Supplemented by reference TRBV14 and TRBJ1-2, the full variable domain reads EAGVTQFPSHSVIEKGQTVTLRCDPISGHDNLYWYRRVMGKEIKFLLHFVKESKQDESGMPNNRFLAERTGGTYSTLKVQPAELEDSGVYFCASSQDSSGRLNYGYTFGSGTRLTVV.

The V call is TRBV11-2, the J call TRBJ2-1, with 14 bases lining up with TRBD2. This CDR3 comprises 15 residues. Unmatched junction bases numbered 3, after V lost 3 bases and J lost 8 bases. Germline lookup yields CDR1 SGHAT and CDR2 FQNNGV. The CDR3 DNA sequence: TGTGCCAGCAGCTTGGGACTAGCGGGAGTTCATGAGCAGTTCTTC. This codes for CASSLGLAGVHEQFF.

The chain couples TRBV15 to TRBJ1-4; a weak D match, TRBD1 (5 bases). The CDR3 has 15 amino acids. Germline V gives CDR1 LNHNV, CDR2 YYDKDF (reference sequence). With 5 bases removed from V and 8 bases from J, the gap between germline ends came to 18 bases. CDR3 nucleotides: TGTGCCACCAGCCGCGAGGGAGGACAAGTAGAAAAACTGTTTTTT. It yields the protein CATSREGGQVEKLFF.

The chain has TRBV9 and TRBJ1-2; weak D call: TRBD1 (6 bases). Trimming left V 0 bases short and J 6 bases short, with 15 bases between. There are 15 residues in the CDR3. Germline CDR1 and CDR2: SGDLS and YYNGEE. Written as DNA, the CDR3 is TGTGCCAGCAGCGTAGAGAAAGGGGGGGCGAATGGCTACACCTTC. Encoded protein: CASSVEKGGANGYTF.

This chain links TRBV28 with TRBJ2-1; D is tentatively TRBD1 or TRBD2 (6 bases each). The germline gives CDR1 MDHEN, CDR2 SYDVKM. CDR3 length: 15 amino acids. The V end lost 5 bases, the J end lost 3 bases, and 14 bases lay between the germline ends. CDR3 DNA sequence: TGTGCCAGCAGTCCCGGAGGGACACTCTACAATGAGCAGTTCTTC. This gives the protein CASSPGGTLYNEQFF.

V and J are TRBV10-3 and TRBJ1-1; D is undetermined. This CDR3 has 14 residues. The germline V and J ends were trimmed by 3 bases and 3 bases, with 11 bases remaining between them. CDR1 ENHRY and CDR2 SYGVKD come from the germline V gene. The CDR3 reads CAISDGPVDTEAFF. The CDR3 DNA sequence: TGTGCCATCAGTGACGGACCTGTAGACACTGAAGCTTTCTTT.